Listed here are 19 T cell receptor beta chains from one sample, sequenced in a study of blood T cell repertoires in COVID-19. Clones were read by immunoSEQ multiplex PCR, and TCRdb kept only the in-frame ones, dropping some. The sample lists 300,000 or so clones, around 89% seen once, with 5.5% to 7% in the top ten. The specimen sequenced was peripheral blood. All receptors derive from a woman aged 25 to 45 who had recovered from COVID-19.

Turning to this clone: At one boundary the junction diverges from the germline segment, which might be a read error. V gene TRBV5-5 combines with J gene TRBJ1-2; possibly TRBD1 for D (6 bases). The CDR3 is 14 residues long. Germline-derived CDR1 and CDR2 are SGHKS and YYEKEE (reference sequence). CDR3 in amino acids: CASSLIRGQPLQAF. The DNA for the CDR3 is TGTGCCAGCAGCTTAATCCGTGGACAGCCTCTGCAGGCCTTC. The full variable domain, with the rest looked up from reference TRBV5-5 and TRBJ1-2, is DAGVTQSPTHLIKTRGQQVTLRCSPISGHKSVSWYQQVLGQGPQFIFQYYEKEERGRGNFPDRFSARQFPNYSSELNVNALLLGDSALYLCASSLIRGQPLQAFGSGTRLTVV.

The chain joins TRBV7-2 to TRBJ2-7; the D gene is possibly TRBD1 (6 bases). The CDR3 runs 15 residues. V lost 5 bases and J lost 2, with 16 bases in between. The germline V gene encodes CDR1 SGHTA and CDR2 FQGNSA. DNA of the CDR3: TGTGCCAGCAGCCTTAGACAGGACTCTCCCTACGAGCAGTACTTC. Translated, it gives CASSLRQDSPYEQYF.

The CDR3, as DNA: TGTGCCAGCATCCAAAGCGGGGGAAGCACAGATACGCAGTATTTT. As protein: CASIQSGGSTDTQYF. The genes are TRBV2 and TRBJ2-3; 8 positions match TRBD2. Germline V gives CDR1 SNHLY, CDR2 FYNNEI. Losses at the gene ends were 7 bases for V and 0 bases for J; bases not matched to a gene: 6. CDR3 length: 15 residues.

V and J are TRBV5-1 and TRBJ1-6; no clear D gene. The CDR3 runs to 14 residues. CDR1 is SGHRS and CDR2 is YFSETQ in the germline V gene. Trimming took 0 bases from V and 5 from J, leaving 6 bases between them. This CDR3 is CASSLGTNNSPLHF. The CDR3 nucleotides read TGCGCCAGCAGCTTGGGGACTAATAATTCACCCCTCCACTTT.

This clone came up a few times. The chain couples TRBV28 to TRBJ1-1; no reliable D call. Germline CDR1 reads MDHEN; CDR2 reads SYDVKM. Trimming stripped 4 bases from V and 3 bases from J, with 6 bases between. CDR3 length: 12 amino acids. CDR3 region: CASSSSDTEAFF. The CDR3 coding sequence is TGTGCCAGCAGTTCCAGTGACACTGAAGCTTTCTTT.

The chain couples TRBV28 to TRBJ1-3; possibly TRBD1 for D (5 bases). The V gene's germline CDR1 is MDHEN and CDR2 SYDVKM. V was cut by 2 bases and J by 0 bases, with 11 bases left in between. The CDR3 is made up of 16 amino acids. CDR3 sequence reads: CASSLGGVNSGNTIYF. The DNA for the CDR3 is TGTGCCAGCAGTTTAGGAGGGGTTAACTCTGGAAACACCATATATTTT.

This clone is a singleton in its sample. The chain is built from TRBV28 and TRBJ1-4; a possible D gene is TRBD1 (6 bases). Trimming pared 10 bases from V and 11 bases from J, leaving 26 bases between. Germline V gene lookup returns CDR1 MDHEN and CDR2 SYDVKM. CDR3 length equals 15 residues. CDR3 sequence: CATFNTGTPRKKLFF. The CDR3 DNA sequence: TGTGCCACCTTCAACACCGGGACACCGAGGAAGAAACTGTTTTTT.

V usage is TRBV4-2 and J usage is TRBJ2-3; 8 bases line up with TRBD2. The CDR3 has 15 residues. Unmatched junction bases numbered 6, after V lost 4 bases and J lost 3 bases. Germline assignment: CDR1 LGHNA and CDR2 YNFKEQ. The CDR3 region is CASSLLGGATDTQYF. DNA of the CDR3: TGTGCCAGCAGCCTCCTCGGGGGGGCAACAGATACGCAGTATTTT.

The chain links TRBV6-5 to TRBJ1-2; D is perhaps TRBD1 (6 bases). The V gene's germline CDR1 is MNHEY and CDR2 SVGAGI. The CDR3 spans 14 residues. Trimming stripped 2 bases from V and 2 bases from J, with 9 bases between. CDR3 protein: CASSYNRANYGYTF. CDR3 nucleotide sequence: TGTGCCAGCAGTTACAACAGGGCGAACTATGGCTACACCTTC.

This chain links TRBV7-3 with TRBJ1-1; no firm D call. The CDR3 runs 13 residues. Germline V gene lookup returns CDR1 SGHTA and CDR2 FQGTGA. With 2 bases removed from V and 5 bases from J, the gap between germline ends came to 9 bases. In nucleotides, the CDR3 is TGTGCCAGCAGCTTAGACGGGTGGACTGAAGCTTTCTTT. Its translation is CASSLDGWTEAFF.

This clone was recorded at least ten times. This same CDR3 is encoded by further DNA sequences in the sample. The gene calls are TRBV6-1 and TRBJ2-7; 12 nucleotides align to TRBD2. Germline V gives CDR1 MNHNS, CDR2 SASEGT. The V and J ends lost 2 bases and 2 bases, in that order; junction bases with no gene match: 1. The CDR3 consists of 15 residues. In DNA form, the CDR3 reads TGTGCCAGCAGTGAATCTAGCGGGGGGGCCTACGAGCAGTACTTC. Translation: CASSESSGGAYEQYF.

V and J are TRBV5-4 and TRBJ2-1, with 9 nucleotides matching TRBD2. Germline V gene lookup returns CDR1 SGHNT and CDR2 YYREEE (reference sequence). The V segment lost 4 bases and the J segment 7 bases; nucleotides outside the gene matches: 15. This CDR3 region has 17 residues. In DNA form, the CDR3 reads TGTGCCAGCAGCACCTCTCTGGTGGCTAGCGGGGTGAATGAGCAGTTCTTC. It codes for CASSTSLVASGVNEQFF.

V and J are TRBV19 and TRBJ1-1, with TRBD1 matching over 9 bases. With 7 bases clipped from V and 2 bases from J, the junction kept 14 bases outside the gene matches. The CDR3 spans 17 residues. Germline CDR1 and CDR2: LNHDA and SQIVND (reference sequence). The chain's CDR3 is CASTRDRDRVKNTEAFF. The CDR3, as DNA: TGTGCCAGTACTCGAGACCGGGACAGGGTGAAAAACACTGAAGCTTTCTTT. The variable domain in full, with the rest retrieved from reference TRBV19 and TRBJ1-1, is DGGITQSPKYLFRKEGQNVTLSCEQNLNHDAMYWYRQDPGQGLRLIYYSQIVNDFQKGDIAEGYSVSREKKESFPLTVTSAQKNPTAFYLCASTRDRDRVKNTEAFFGQGTRLTVV.

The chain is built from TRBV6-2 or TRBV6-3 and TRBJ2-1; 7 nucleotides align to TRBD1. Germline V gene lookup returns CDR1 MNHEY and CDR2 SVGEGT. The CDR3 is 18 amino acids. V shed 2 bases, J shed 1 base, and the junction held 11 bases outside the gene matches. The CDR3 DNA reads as TGTGCCAGCAGTTACCCCCGGGACAGAACCCCATCCTACAATGAGCAGTTCTTC. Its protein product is CASSYPRDRTPSYNEQFF.

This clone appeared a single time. The CDR3 region is CASSAEGNYGYTF. As DNA, the CDR3 is TGTGCCAGCAGCGCCGAGGGTAACTATGGCTACACCTTC. This chain links TRBV6-5 with TRBJ1-2; D is unresolved. The CDR3 totals 13 residues. V shed 6 bases and J shed 1 base, with 9 bases lying between them. Germline V gene data show CDR1 as MNHEY and CDR2 as SVGAGI.

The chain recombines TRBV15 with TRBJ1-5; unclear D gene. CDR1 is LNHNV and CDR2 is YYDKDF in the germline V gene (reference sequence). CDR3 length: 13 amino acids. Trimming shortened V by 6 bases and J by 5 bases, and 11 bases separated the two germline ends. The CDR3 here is CATRKEKYQPQHF. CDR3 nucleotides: TGTGCCACCAGAAAAGAGAAGTATCAGCCCCAGCATTTT.

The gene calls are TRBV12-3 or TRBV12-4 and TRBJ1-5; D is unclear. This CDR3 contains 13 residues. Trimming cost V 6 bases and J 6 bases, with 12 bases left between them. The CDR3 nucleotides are TGTGCCAGCAGCAAAAAAACTAGTCAGCCCCAGCATTTT. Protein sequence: CASSKKTSQPQHF.

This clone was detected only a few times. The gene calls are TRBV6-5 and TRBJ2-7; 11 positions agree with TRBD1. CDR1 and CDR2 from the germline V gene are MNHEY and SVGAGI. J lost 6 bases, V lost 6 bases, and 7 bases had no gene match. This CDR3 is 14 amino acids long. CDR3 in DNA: TGTGCCAGCAGCTCCCCCGGGACAGGGGGCGAGCAGTACTTC. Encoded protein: CASSSPGTGGEQYF.

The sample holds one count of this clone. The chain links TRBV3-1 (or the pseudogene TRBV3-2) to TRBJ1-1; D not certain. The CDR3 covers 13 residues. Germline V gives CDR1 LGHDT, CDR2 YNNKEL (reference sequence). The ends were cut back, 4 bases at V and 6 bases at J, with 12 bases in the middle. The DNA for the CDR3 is TGTGCCAGCAGCCCGCGAGGGAGGGCTGAAGCTTTCTTT. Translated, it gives CASSPRGRAEAFF.